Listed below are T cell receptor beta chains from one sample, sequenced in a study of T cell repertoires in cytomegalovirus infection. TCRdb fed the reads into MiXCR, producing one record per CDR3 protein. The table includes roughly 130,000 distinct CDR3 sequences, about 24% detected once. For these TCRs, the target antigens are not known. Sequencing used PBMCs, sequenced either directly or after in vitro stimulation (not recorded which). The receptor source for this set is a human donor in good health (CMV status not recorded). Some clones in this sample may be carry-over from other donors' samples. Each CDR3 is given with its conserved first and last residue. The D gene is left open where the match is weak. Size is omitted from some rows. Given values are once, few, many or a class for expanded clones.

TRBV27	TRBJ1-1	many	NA	CASSPSIGRGTEAFF	TGTGCCAGCAGTCCCAGTATCGGGAGGGGCACTGAAGCTTTCTTT
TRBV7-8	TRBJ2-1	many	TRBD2	CASSLVAGGTYNEQFF	TGTGCCAGCAGCTTGGTAGCGGGAGGGACCTACAATGAGCAGTTCTTC
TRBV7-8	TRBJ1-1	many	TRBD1	CASRQGGNTEAFF	TGTGCCAGTCGGCAGGGGGGAAACACTGAAGCTTTCTTT
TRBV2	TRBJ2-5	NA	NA	CASAGARIETQYF	TGTGCCAGCGCAGGGGCCCGAATAGAGACCCAGTACTTC
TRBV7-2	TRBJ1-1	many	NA	CASSFRTNTEAFF	TGTGCCAGCAGCTTCCGGACGAACACTGAAGCTTTCTTT
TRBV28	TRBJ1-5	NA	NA	CASSLGGNSNQPQHF	TGTGCCAGCAGTTTGGGAGGGAATAGCAATCAGCCCCAGCATTTT
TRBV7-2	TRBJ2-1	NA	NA	CASSTLGGSYNEQFF	TGTGCCAGCAGTACCCTCGGCGGCTCCTACAATGAGCAGTTCTTC
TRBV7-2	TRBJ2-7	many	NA	CASSLQGRSSYEQYF	TGTGCCAGCAGCTTACAGGGCCGTAGCTCCTACGAGCAGTACTTC
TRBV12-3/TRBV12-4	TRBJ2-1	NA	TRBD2	CASSFRPSGAAYNEQFF	TGTGCCAGCAGTTTTAGGCCTAGCGGGGCGGCCTACAATGAGCAGTTCTTC
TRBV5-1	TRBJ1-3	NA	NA	CASSFEGRNTIYF	TGCGCCAGCAGCTTCGAGGGGCGAAACACCATATATTTT
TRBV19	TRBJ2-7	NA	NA	CASMGDTTYEQYF	TGTGCCAGTATGGGGGACACGACCTACGAGCAGTACTTC